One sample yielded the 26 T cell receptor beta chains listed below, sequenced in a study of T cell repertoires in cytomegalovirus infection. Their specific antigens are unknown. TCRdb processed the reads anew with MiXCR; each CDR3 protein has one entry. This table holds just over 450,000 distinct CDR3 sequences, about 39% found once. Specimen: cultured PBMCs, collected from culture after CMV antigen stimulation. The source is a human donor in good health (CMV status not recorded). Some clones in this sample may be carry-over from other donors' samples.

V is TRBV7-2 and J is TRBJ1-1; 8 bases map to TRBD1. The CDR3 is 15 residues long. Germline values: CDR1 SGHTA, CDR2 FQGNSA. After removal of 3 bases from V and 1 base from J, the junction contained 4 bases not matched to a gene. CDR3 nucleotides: TGTGCCAGCAGCTTCCTAGGACAGGGGAACACTGAAGCTTTCTTT. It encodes CASSFLGQGNTEAFF. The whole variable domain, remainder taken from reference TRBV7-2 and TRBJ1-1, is GAGVSQSPSNKVTEKGKDVELRCDPISGHTALYWYRQSLGQGLEFLIYFQGNSAPDKSGLPSDRFSAERTGGSVSTLTIQRTQQEDSAVYLCASSFLGQGNTEAFFGQGTRLTVV.

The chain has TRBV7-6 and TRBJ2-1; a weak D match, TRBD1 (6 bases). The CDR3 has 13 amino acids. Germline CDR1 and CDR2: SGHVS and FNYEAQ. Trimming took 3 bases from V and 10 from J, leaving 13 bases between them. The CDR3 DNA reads TGTGCCAGCAGCTTGGCCGGGACATTCGAGCAGTTCTTC. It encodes CASSLAGTFEQFF.

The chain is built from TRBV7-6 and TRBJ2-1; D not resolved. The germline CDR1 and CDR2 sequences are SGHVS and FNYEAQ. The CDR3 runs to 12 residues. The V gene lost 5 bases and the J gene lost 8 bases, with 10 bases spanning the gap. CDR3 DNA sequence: TGTGCCAGCAGCCCTATTACCGATGAGCAGTTCTTC. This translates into CASSPITDEQFF.

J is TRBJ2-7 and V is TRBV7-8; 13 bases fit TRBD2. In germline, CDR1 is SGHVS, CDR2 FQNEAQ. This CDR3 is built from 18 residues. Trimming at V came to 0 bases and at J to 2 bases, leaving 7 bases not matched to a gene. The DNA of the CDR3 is TGTGCCAGCAGCTTAGCGCGGACTAGCGGGAGAAACACCTACGAGCAGTACTTC. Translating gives CASSLARTSGRNTYEQYF.

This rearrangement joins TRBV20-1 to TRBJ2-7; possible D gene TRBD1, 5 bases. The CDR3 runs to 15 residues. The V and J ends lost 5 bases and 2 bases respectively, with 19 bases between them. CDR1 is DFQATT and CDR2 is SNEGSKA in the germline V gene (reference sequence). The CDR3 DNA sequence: TGCAGTGCTCAAATACCTACAGGAACAGCCTACGAGCAGTACTTC. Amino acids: CSAQIPTGTAYEQYF.

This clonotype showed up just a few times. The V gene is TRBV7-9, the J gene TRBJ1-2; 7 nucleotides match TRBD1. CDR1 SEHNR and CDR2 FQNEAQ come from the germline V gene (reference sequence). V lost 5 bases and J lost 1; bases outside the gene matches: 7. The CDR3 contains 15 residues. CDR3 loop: CASSPAGTDNYGYTF. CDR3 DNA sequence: TGTGCCAGCAGCCCAGCCGGGACAGATAACTATGGCTACACCTTC.

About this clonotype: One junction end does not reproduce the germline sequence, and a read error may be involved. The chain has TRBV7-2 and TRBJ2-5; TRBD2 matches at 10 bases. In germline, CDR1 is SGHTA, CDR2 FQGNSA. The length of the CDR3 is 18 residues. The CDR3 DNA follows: TGTGCCAGCAGCCTCCTGGCTAGCGGGGGCCGTTACCAAGAGACCCACTACTTC. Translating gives CASSLLASGGRYQETHYF.

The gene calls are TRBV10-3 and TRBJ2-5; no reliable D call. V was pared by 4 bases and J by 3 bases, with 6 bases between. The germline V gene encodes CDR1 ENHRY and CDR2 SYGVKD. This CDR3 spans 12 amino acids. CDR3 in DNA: TGTGCCATCAGTGCCCTTAAAGAGACCCAGTACTTC. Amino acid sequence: CAISALKETQYF.

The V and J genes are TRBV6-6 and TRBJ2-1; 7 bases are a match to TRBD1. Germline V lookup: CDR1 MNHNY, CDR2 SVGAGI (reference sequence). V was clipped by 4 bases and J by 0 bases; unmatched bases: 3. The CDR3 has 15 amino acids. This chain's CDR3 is CASSWTGISYNEQFF. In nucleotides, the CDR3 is TGTGCCAGCAGTTGGACAGGAATCTCCTACAATGAGCAGTTCTTC.

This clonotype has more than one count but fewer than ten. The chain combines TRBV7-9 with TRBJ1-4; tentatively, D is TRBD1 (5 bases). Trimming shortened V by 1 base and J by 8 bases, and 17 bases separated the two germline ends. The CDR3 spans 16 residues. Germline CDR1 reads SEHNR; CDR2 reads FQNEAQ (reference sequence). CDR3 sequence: CASSLGGGGEGEKLFF. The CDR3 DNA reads TGTGCCAGCAGCTTAGGCGGCGGGGGAGAAGGCGAAAAACTGTTTTTT.

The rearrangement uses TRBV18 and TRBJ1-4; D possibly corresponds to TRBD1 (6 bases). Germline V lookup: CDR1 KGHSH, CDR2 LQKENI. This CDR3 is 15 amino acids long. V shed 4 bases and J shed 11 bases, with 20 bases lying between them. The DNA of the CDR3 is TGTGCCAGCTCACTACGGGACAACGGGGGCGAGAAACTGTTTTTT. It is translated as CASSLRDNGGEKLFF.

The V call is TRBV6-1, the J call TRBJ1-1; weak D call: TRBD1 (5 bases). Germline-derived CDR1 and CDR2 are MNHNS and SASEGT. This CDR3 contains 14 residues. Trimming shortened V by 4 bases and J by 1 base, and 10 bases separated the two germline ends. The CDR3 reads CASSGRGGNTEAFF. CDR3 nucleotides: TGTGCCAGCAGTGGTAGGGGCGGGAACACTGAAGCTTTCTTT.

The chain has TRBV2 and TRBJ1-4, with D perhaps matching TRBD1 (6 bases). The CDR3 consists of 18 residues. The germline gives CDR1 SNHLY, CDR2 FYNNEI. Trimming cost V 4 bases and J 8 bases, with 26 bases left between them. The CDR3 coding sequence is TGTGCCAGCAGTGGTTCCCTGGGACACCCCTCCAGAGGGGAAAAACTGTTTTTT. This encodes CASSGSLGHPSRGEKLFF.

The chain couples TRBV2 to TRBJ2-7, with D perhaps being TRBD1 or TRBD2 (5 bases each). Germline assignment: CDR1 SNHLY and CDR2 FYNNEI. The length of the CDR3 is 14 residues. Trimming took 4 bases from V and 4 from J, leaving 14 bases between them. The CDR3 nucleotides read TGTGCCAGCAGTGGGGGCCGCTGGGAGTACGAGCAGTACTTC. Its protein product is CASSGGRWEYEQYF.

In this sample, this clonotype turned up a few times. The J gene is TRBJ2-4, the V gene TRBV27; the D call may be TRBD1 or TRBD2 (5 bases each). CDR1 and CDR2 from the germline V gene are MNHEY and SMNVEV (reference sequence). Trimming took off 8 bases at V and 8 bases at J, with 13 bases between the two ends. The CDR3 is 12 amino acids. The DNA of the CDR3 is TGTGCCAGCTCCGCTGAGGGACACATTCAGTACTTC. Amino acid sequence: CASSAEGHIQYF.

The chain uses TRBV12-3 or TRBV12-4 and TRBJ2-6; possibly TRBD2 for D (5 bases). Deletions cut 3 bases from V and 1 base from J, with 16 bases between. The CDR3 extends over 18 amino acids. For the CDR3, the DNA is TGTGCCAGCAGTTTCATCGTACGGGGTGTATCTGGGGCCAACGTCCTGACTTTC. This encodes CASSFIVRGVSGANVLTF.

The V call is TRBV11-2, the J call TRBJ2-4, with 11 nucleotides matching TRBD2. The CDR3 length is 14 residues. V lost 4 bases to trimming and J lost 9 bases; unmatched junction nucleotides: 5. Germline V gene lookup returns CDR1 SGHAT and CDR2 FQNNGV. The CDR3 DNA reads TGTGCCAGCAGCTCCGGGACTAGCGGTTCCATTCAGTACTTC. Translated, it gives CASSSGTSGSIQYF. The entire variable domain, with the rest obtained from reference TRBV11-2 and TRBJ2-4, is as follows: EAGVAQSPRYKIIEKRQSVAFWCNPISGHATLYWYQQILGQGPKLLIQFQNNGVVDDSQLPKDRFSAERLKGVDSTLKIQPAKLEDSAVYLCASSSGTSGSIQYFGAGTRLSVL.

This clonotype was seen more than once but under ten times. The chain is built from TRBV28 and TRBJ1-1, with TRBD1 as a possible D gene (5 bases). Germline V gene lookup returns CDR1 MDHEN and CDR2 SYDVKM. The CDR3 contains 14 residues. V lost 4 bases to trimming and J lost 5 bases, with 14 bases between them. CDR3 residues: CASSSHPGGTEAFF. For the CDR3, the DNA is TGTGCCAGCAGTTCACACCCCGGGGGGACTGAAGCTTTCTTT.

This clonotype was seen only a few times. In nucleotides, the CDR3 is TGTGCCAGCAGTACCTGGACAGGGCTTCGAGAGACCCAGTACTTC. This encodes CASSTWTGLRETQYF. The chain links TRBV6-1 to TRBJ2-5; 8 positions agree with TRBD1. V trimming: 5 bases; J trimming: 4 bases; junction bases outside the gene matches: 9. CDR1 is MNHNS, CDR2 SASEGT, per germline. The CDR3 sequence is 15 residues long.

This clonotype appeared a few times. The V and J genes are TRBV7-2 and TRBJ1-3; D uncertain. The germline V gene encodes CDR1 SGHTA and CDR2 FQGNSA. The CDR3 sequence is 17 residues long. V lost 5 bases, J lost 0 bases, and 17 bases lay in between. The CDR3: CASSPYITHFSGNTIYF. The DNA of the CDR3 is TGTGCCAGCAGCCCGTACATAACTCATTTCTCTGGAAACACCATATATTTT.

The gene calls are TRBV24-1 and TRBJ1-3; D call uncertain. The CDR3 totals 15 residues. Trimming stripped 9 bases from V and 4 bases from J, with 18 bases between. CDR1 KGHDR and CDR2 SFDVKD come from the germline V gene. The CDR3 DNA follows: TGTGCCACCGTGAACCGGGAGCCCGTCGGAAACACCATATATTTT. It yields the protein CATVNREPVGNTIYF.

The CDR3 region is CASSSSLGDSEAFF. The CDR3 DNA follows: TGTGCCAGCAGTTCATCGCTGGGGGACAGCGAAGCTTTCTTT. This rearrangement joins TRBV12-3 or TRBV12-4 to TRBJ1-1; 7 positions match TRBD1. The ends lost 4 bases at V and 8 bases at J; junction bases unmatched: 10. The CDR3 is 14 residues long.

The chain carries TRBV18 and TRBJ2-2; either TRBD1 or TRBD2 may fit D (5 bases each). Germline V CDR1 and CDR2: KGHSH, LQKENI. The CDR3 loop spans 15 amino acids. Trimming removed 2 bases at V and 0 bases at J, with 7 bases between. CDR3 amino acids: CASSPGTPNTGELFF. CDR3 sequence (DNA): TGTGCCAGCTCACCAGGGACCCCGAACACCGGGGAGCTGTTTTTT.

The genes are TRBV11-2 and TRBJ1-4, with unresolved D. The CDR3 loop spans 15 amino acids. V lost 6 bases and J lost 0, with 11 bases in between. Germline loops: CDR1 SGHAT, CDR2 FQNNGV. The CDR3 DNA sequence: TGTGCCAGCAGTCCGCGACCGGCAACTAATGAAAAACTGTTTTTT. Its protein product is CASSPRPATNEKLFF. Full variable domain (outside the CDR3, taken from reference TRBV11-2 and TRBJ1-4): EAGVAQSPRYKIIEKRQSVAFWCNPISGHATLYWYQQILGQGPKLLIQFQNNGVVDDSQLPKDRFSAERLKGVDSTLKIQPAKLEDSAVYLCASSPRPATNEKLFFGSGTQLSVL.

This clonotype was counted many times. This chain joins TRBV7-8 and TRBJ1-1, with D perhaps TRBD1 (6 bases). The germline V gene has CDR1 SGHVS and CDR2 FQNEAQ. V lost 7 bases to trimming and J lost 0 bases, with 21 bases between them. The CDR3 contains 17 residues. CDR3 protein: CASTSTFRGHMNTEAFF. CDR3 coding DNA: TGTGCCAGCACCTCCACCTTCCGGGGACATATGAACACTGAAGCTTTCTTT.

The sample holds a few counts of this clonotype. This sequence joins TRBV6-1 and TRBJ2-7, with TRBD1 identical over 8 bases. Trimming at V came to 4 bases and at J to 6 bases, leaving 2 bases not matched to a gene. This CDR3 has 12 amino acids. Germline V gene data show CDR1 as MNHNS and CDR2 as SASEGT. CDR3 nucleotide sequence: TGTGCCAGCAGTGTACAGGGGGTCGAGCAGTACTTC. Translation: CASSVQGVEQYF.